The 25 T cell receptor beta chains given below trace back to one sample, sequenced in a study of a mutant IDH1 vaccine in newly diagnosed glioma. As to time point: baseline, week 1 (first vaccination visit). Treatment denoted: pre-vaccination baseline after standard-of-care therapy. Profiling relied on immunoSEQ multiplex PCR, and the TCRdb table lists in-frame clones only, not all of them. Found here are approximately 100,000 clones, about 87% of them singletons; the top ten hold 0.5% to 0.6%. The specimen comprised PBMCs, sampled from a glioma patient treated with radiotherapy, temozolomide or both. These receptors came from a woman between 50 and 59 years old with glioma.

J is TRBJ2-3 and V is TRBV9, with 11 bases lining up with TRBD2. This CDR3 region has 19 residues. Trimming took 0 bases from V and 3 from J; bases not matched to a gene: 12. Per germline, CDR1 SGDLS and CDR2 YYNGEE. CDR3 in DNA: TGTGCCAGCAGCGTAGCCCCTTTAACTAGCGGGAGAGGGACAGATACGCAGTATTTT. It encodes CASSVAPLTSGRGTDTQYF. The variable domain in full, completed from reference TRBV9 and TRBJ2-3, reads DSGVTQTPKHLITATGQRVTLRCSPRSGDLSVYWYQQSLDQGLQFLIQYYNGEERAKGNILERFSAQQFPDLHSELNLSSLELGDSALYFCASSVAPLTSGRGTDTQYFGPGTRLTVL.

This chain joins TRBV9 and TRBJ2-1; 14 bases are shared with TRBD2. V was clipped by 2 bases and J by 6 bases; unmatched bases: 4. The V gene's germline CDR1 is SGDLS and CDR2 YYNGEE. The CDR3 length is 16 residues. CDR3 nucleotide sequence: TGTGCCAGCAGCGTCTCCGGGACTAGCGGGAGCAATGAGCAGTTCTTC. It encodes CASSVSGTSGSNEQFF.

The chain couples TRBV7-2 to TRBJ1-2; D unclear. The CDR3 consists of 15 residues. Germline CDR1 reads SGHTA; CDR2 reads FQGNSA. Trimming stripped 3 bases from V and 0 bases from J, with 11 bases between. The CDR3 protein is CASSFSFSSNYGYTF. CDR3 DNA sequence: TGTGCCAGCAGCTTCTCTTTTTCTTCTAACTATGGCTACACCTTC.

The V gene is TRBV30, the J gene TRBJ1-6; 8 positions match TRBD1. This CDR3 contains 15 residues. In germline, CDR1 is GTSNPN, CDR2 SVGIG (reference sequence). The J segment lost 6 bases and the V segment lost 5 bases, leaving 9 bases of the junction unmatched. Written as DNA, the CDR3 is TGTGCCTGGGGGGGGCGAGGACAGGGTAATTCACCCCTCCACTTT. This encodes CAWGGRGQGNSPLHF.

J is TRBJ2-7 and V is TRBV30, with 8 bases aligning to TRBD1. The ends lost 3 bases at V and 0 bases at J; junction bases unmatched: 7. The CDR3 consists of 15 residues. The germline CDR1 and CDR2 sequences are GTSNPN and SVGIG (reference sequence). The CDR3 region has the DNA TGTGCCTGGAGGGACAGGGCCCGAAGCTCCTACGAGCAGTACTTC. Its protein is CAWRDRARSSYEQYF.

This chain links TRBV23-1 with TRBJ1-3; D is unclear. TRBV23-1 is an open reading frame whose function is uncertain. V lost 2 bases and J 3 bases, leaving 14 bases between the germline ends. This CDR3 comprises 16 residues. The CDR3 protein is CASSQRPFGSGNTIYF. The CDR3 DNA follows: TGCGCCAGCAGTCAACGGCCTTTTGGAAGTGGAAACACCATATATTTT.

The rearrangement joins TRBV5-1 to TRBJ2-5; D remains unclear. This CDR3 is 13 amino acids long. The germline V gene encodes CDR1 SGHRS and CDR2 YFSETQ. Trimming left V 4 bases short and J 5 bases short, with 12 bases between. The CDR3 sequence is CASSAAGRETQYF. The CDR3 DNA reads as TGCGCCAGCAGCGCGGCCGGGCGGGAGACCCAGTACTTC.

The chain recombines TRBV19 with TRBJ1-6; no clear D. V lost 6 bases to trimming and J lost 10 bases, with 16 bases between them. The CDR3 is made up of 14 amino acids. Germline assignment: CDR1 LNHDA and CDR2 SQIVND (reference sequence). CDR3 loop: CASRSGLIQSPLHF. The CDR3, as DNA: TGTGCCAGTAGATCTGGACTCATCCAATCACCCCTCCACTTT.

The chain recombines TRBV27 with TRBJ2-7; D ambiguous. Trimming took 6 bases from V and 3 from J, leaving 9 bases between them. The CDR3 is 12 residues long. Germline loops: CDR1 MNHEY, CDR2 SMNVEV (reference sequence). The CDR3 DNA sequence: TGTGCCAGCAGGGAATCGGACTACGAGCAGTACTTC. The encoded protein is CASRESDYEQYF.

The chain has TRBV7-3 and TRBJ2-3, with TRBD2 matching 13 bases. The CDR3 is 17 residues long. Looked up from germline, CDR1 is SGHTA and CDR2 is FQGTGA. V lost 1 base to trimming and J lost 4 bases; unmatched junction nucleotides: 5. CDR3 sequence reads: CASSLIGLAGAADTQYF. The DNA of the CDR3 is TGTGCCAGCAGCTTAATAGGACTAGCGGGAGCAGCAGATACGCAGTATTTT.

V usage is TRBV28 and J usage is TRBJ2-7; 7 positions agree with TRBD1. The J segment lost 1 base and the V segment lost 3 bases, leaving 6 bases of the junction unmatched. Germline assignment: CDR1 MDHEN and CDR2 SYDVKM. The CDR3 sequence is 15 residues long. The DNA for the CDR3 is TGTGCCAGCAGTTTCAACAGGGGCCCATCCTACGAGCAGTACTTC. As protein: CASSFNRGPSYEQYF.

The CDR3: CASSMGASHLTRNEQFF. In DNA form, the CDR3 reads TGTGCCAGCTCAATGGGGGCTAGCCACCTGACAAGGAATGAGCAGTTCTTC. The rearrangement links TRBV5-4 to TRBJ2-1; D possibly corresponds to TRBD1 (6 bases). The length of the CDR3 is 17 residues. V lost 7 bases and J lost 7, with 27 bases in between. CDR1 SGHNT and CDR2 YYREEE come from the germline V gene (reference sequence).

CDR3 coding DNA: TGTGCCTGGAGTAGACAGGGCGGGGGGGAGCAGTACTTC. Encoded protein: CAWSRQGGGEQYF. This chain links TRBV30 with TRBJ2-7, with D possibly matching TRBD2 (8 bases). The germline gives CDR1 GTSNPN, CDR2 SVGIG (reference sequence). V shed 2 bases and J shed 7 bases, with 15 bases lying between them. This CDR3 spans 13 amino acids.

V and J are TRBV9 and TRBJ2-7; D not certain. CDR1 is SGDLS and CDR2 is YYNGEE in the germline V gene. Deletions cut 0 bases from V and 2 bases from J, with 12 bases between. The CDR3 runs 15 residues. The CDR3 DNA follows: TGTGCCAGCAGCGTAGGACTCCTCCCGACCTACGAGCAGTACTTC. Encoded protein: CASSVGLLPTYEQYF.

This clone was found a few times. CDR3 region: CASSIERGETEAFF. The CDR3, as DNA: TGTGCCAGTAGTATTGAGAGGGGGGAGACTGAAGCTTTCTTT. V usage is TRBV19 and J usage is TRBJ1-1; the D gene is possibly TRBD1 (6 bases). Trimming took 3 bases from V and 5 from J, leaving 13 bases between them. Germline V gene sequence: CDR1 LNHDA, CDR2 SQIVND (reference sequence). CDR3 length equals 14 residues.

This rearrangement joins TRBV5-1 to TRBJ2-3; 11 nucleotides match TRBD1. The CDR3 length is 15 residues. V dropped 4 bases and J dropped 3; count of bases not matched to a gene: 4. CDR1 SGHRS and CDR2 YFSETQ come from the germline V gene. Written as DNA, the CDR3 is TGCGCCAGCAGCGCCCGGGACAGGGGGACAGATACGCAGTATTTT. Its translation is CASSARDRGTDTQYF.

The chain carries TRBV30 and TRBJ1-2, with D perhaps TRBD1 (5 bases). Germline lookup yields CDR1 GTSNPN and CDR2 SVGIG (reference sequence). Deletions cut 0 bases from V and 6 bases from J, with 20 bases between. This CDR3 has 16 amino acids. In DNA, the CDR3 is TGTGCCTGGAGTGTTCCCTACCGGGAGGGACTTCATGGCTACACCTTC. This translates into CAWSVPYREGLHGYTF.

The chain uses TRBV6-5 and TRBJ2-6; no clear D. V lost 2 bases to trimming and J lost 0 bases, with 8 bases between them. This CDR3 has 16 residues. CDR1 MNHEY and CDR2 SVGAGI come from the germline V gene. In DNA, the CDR3 is TGTGCCAGCAGTTACATTCAGTTCTCTGGGGCCAACGTCCTGACTTTC. This encodes CASSYIQFSGANVLTF.

The chain joins TRBV2 to TRBJ2-2, with D tentatively TRBD1 or TRBD2 (6 bases each). Germline-derived CDR1 and CDR2 are SNHLY and FYNNEI. Trimming stripped 3 bases from V and 0 bases from J, with 11 bases between. The CDR3 spans 16 residues. The CDR3 DNA is TGTGCCAGCAGTGACGAGGGGGGCGCGAACACCGGGGAGCTGTTTTTT. Translation: CASSDEGGANTGELFF.

The chain carries TRBV5-1 and TRBJ1-5; D unclear. The germline V and J ends were trimmed by 0 bases and 1 base, with 5 bases remaining between them. Looked up from germline, CDR1 is SGHRS and CDR2 is YFSETQ. The CDR3 contains 14 residues. CDR3 sequence: CASSLGESNQPQHF. CDR3 nucleotide sequence: TGCGCCAGCAGCTTGGGTGAAAGCAATCAGCCCCAGCATTTT.

The chain is built from TRBV7-9 and TRBJ2-2; TRBD1 matches at 8 bases. The V gene's germline CDR1 is SEHNR and CDR2 FQNEAQ (reference sequence). The CDR3 runs 15 residues. Trimming cost V 5 bases and J 9 bases; bases outside gene matches: 11. The CDR3: CASSPWTGMERELFF. In DNA, the CDR3 is TGTGCCAGCAGCCCGTGGACAGGGATGGAGCGGGAGCTGTTTTTT.

The chain recombines TRBV5-5 with TRBJ2-7, with 9 bases that match TRBD1. The CDR3 consists of 15 residues. Germline loops: CDR1 SGHKS, CDR2 YYEKEE (reference sequence). V lost 4 bases, J lost 3 bases, and 8 bases stayed unmatched. DNA for the CDR3: TGTGCCAGCAGCAAACCCGGGACAGGGAGCTACGAGCAGTACTTC. Translating gives CASSKPGTGSYEQYF.

CDR3 region: CASSERGASNNEQFF. As DNA, the CDR3 is TGCGCCAGCAGTGAGCGGGGGGCTAGTAACAATGAGCAGTTCTTC. This rearrangement joins TRBV10-1 to TRBJ2-1, with a tentative D call TRBD2 (7 bases). Germline assignment: CDR1 WNHNN and CDR2 SYGVQD (reference sequence). The ends were cut back, 2 bases at V and 5 bases at J, with 13 bases in the middle. This CDR3 has 15 amino acids.

The chain couples TRBV2 to TRBJ1-1, with D hard to call. CDR1 is SNHLY and CDR2 is FYNNEI in the germline V gene. This CDR3 region has 14 residues. The V and J ends lost 3 bases and 1 base respectively, with 9 bases between them. CDR3 DNA: TGTGCCAGCAGTGATGCCAGTCGGAACACTGAAGCTTTCTTT. Translating gives CASSDASRNTEAFF.

The V gene is TRBV7-9, the J gene TRBJ1-1, with D tentatively TRBD1 (5 bases). Trimming removed 5 bases from V and 1 base from J, with 14 bases in between. Germline values: CDR1 SEHNR, CDR2 FQNEAQ (reference sequence). CDR3 size: 15 residues. The CDR3 sequence: CASSPTYQGNTEAFF. The CDR3 DNA follows: TGTGCCAGCAGCCCCACTTATCAGGGGAACACTGAAGCTTTCTTT.